This TCR beta chain is from a study of blood T cell repertoires in COVID-19. Across the whole study: Samples of COVID-19 (acute and convalescent) were obtained from the United States, Italy and Spain. The analysed material was cDNA or gDNA that came from T cells, B-cell-depleted T cells, or PBMCs.

The authors' processing: Reference gene primer amplification gave estimated nucleated cell counts. Using immunoSEQ multiplex PCR, the repertoire was profiled, and TCRdb retains in-frame clones only, with some absent. V, J and clone size reflect that table, while D and trimming were determined from the DNA. The table shows just over 650,000 clones, with about 90% occurring only once. The CDR3 contains 14 residues. Germline V gene sequence: CDR1 SGHAT, CDR2 FQNNGV. Trimming shortened V by 2 bases and J by 3 bases, and 8 bases separated the two germline ends. Sequences were obtained from peripheral blood. This sequence was found in a young woman with acute or convalescent COVID-19. V is TRBV11-2 and J is TRBJ1-3; weak D call: TRBD1 (6 bases). The CDR3 here is CASSLKGGGNTIYF. CDR3 nucleotide sequence: TGTGCCAGCAGCTTAAAAGGGGGTGGAAACACCATATATTTT.